These 27 T cell receptor beta chains were all obtained from the same sample, sequenced in a study of cytomegalovirus exposure and HLA in healthy donors. The PCR used 60 Vbeta and 13 Jbeta primers. TCRdb's copy holds only in-frame clones and misses some; the assay was immunoSEQ multiplex PCR. The table records 110,000 to 150,000 clones, roughly 75% of them present only once. What was sequenced was PBMCs. These receptors all come from a man in his forties in good health and CMV-seropositive.

The chain has TRBV2 and TRBJ1-1; a possible D gene is TRBD1 (5 bases). The V gene's germline CDR1 is SNHLY and CDR2 FYNNEI. This CDR3 spans 13 amino acids. V lost 5 bases, J lost 3 bases, and 10 bases lay in between. The CDR3 DNA reads as TGTGCCAGCAGTTCGGGCAGGGACACTGAAGCTTTCTTT. Its translation is CASSSGRDTEAFF.

The chain carries TRBV5-4 and TRBJ2-7; the D gene is possibly TRBD2 (5 bases). The CDR3 spans 13 residues. Germline assignment: CDR1 SGHNT and CDR2 YYREEE (reference sequence). Trimming took 3 bases from V and 4 from J, leaving 11 bases between them. CDR3 protein: CASSWGASYEQYF. CDR3 nucleotide sequence: TGTGCCAGCAGCTGGGGAGCTTCGTACGAGCAGTACTTC.

V is TRBV15 and J is TRBJ2-5; 10 positions agree with TRBD2. V gave up 0 bases and J gave up 7 bases; unmatched junction bases: 2. Germline V gene sequence: CDR1 LNHNV, CDR2 YYDKDF (reference sequence). The CDR3 spans 14 residues. DNA of the CDR3: TGTGCCACCAGCAGAGACAGACTAGCGGGGACCCAGTACTTC. Protein product: CATSRDRLAGTQYF.

This clone has more than one count but fewer than ten. The rearrangement joins TRBV6-5 to TRBJ1-4, with D unresolved. Germline-derived CDR1 and CDR2 are MNHEY and SVGAGI. Between the trimmed V and J ends, which lost 10 bases and 8 bases, there was a span of 17 bases. This CDR3 region has 13 residues. CDR3 sequence reads: CATSWRAREKLFF. CDR3 DNA sequence: TGTGCCACCTCCTGGCGGGCAAGGGAAAAACTGTTTTTT.

The V gene is TRBV7-3, the J gene TRBJ2-1, with 7 bases that match TRBD2. This CDR3 region has 16 residues. V gave up 1 base and J gave up 4 bases; unmatched junction bases: 7. Germline V CDR1 and CDR2: SGHTA, FQGTGA. CDR3 nucleotides: TGTGCCAGCAGCTTAATTGGAGGGCGGGAGTACAATGAGCAGTTCTTC. Its translation: CASSLIGGREYNEQFF.

The rearrangement uses TRBV11-3 and TRBJ2-1, with a weak D call TRBD1 (6 bases). The CDR3 spans 15 residues. Per the germline V gene, CDR1 is SGHNT and CDR2 is YENEEA. V was trimmed by 0 bases and J by 7 bases, leaving 13 bases between them. CDR3 DNA sequence: TGTGCCAGCAGCTTAGAAGGGGGAGAGTTGAATGAGCAGTTCTTC. It yields the protein CASSLEGGELNEQFF.

This chain links TRBV27 with TRBJ1-4, with D hard to call. Per the germline V gene, CDR1 is MNHEY and CDR2 is SMNVEV (reference sequence). Trimming shortened V by 5 bases and J by 8 bases, and 21 bases separated the two germline ends. The CDR3 loop spans 16 amino acids. DNA for the CDR3: TGTGCCAGCAGTCCCCTTGGAGGGTCCCGTCTAGAAAAACTGTTTTTT. This encodes CASSPLGGSRLEKLFF.

J is TRBJ2-7 and V is TRBV10-1, with 7 positions matching TRBD2. The CDR3 loop spans 17 amino acids. From germline, CDR1 is WNHNN and CDR2 SYGVQD (reference sequence). J lost 0 bases, V lost 2 bases, and 10 bases had no gene match. CDR3 residues: CASSEVTGGGSSYEQYF. The CDR3 coding sequence is TGCGCCAGCAGTGAGGTCACCGGCGGGGGATCCTCCTACGAGCAGTACTTC.

The genes are TRBV5-4 and TRBJ1-2, with 10 bases that match TRBD1. CDR3 length: 13 amino acids. J was trimmed by 8 bases and V by 4 bases; bases with no gene match: 5. Germline values: CDR1 SGHNT, CDR2 YYREEE (reference sequence). CDR3 region: CASSEDRGRGYTF. Written as DNA, the CDR3 is TGTGCCAGCAGCGAAGACAGGGGGCGGGGCTACACCTTC. Full variable domain (outside the CDR3, taken from reference TRBV5-4 and TRBJ1-2): ETGVTQSPTHLIKTRGQQVTLRCSSQSGHNTVSWYQQALGQGPQFIFQYYREEENGRGNFPPRFSGLQFPNYSSELNVNALELDDSALYLCASSEDRGRGYTFGSGTRLTVV.

The rearrangement links TRBV2 to TRBJ1-5; no firm D call. Germline lookup yields CDR1 SNHLY and CDR2 FYNNEI. CDR3 length equals 14 residues. The V and J ends lost 10 bases and 4 bases respectively, with 17 bases between them. The CDR3 sequence: CATTAWGGNQPQHF. The CDR3 DNA reads TGTGCCACAACTGCCTGGGGAGGGAATCAGCCCCAGCATTTT.

This sequence joins TRBV7-6 and TRBJ1-1, with D maybe TRBD1 (6 bases). Germline values: CDR1 SGHVS, CDR2 FNYEAQ. The CDR3 is made up of 14 amino acids. The germline V and J ends were trimmed by 2 bases and 3 bases, with 10 bases remaining between them. CDR3 amino acids: CASSLRAGDTEAFF. In DNA form, the CDR3 reads TGTGCCAGCAGCTTAAGGGCAGGGGACACTGAAGCTTTCTTT.

The DNA for the CDR3 is TGTGCCAGCAGCCCCCGGGGGGCCACAGATACGCAGTATTTT. Protein product: CASSPRGATDTQYF. The chain recombines TRBV7-2 with TRBJ2-3, with D tentatively TRBD2 (7 bases). CDR3 length: 14 amino acids. Trimming removed 5 bases at V and 2 bases at J, with 11 bases between. CDR1 and CDR2 from the germline V gene are SGHTA and FQGNSA.

This clone was found a few times. The gene calls are TRBV5-1 and TRBJ2-3; TRBD1 might be the D (5 bases). This CDR3 contains 17 residues. CDR1 SGHRS and CDR2 YFSETQ come from the germline V gene. V gave up 2 bases and J gave up 4 bases, with 20 bases separating them. CDR3 in amino acids: CASSLKTDRPRPDTQYF. CDR3 nucleotides: TGCGCCAGCAGCTTAAAAACCGACAGACCCAGGCCAGATACGCAGTATTTT.

The V and J genes are TRBV18 and TRBJ1-1, with 7 bases identical to TRBD1. V trimming: 1 base; J trimming: 4 bases; junction bases outside the gene matches: 6. The CDR3 is 15 residues long. Germline V gives CDR1 KGHSH, CDR2 LQKENI. Written as DNA, the CDR3 is TGTGCCAGCTCACCACAGGGGGCCGGGGGCACTGAAGCTTTCTTT. It specifies CASSPQGAGGTEAFF.

The chain has TRBV2 and TRBJ2-3; no firm D call. This CDR3 has 16 amino acids. Germline CDR1 reads SNHLY; CDR2 reads FYNNEI. V was pared by 7 bases and J by 0 bases, with 17 bases between. In DNA form, the CDR3 reads TGTGCCAGCAAGTTGGCTGAAAAATCGAGCACAGATACGCAGTATTTT. This encodes CASKLAEKSSTDTQYF.

The chain uses TRBV5-1 and TRBJ2-3; 11 nucleotides line up with TRBD2. The trim removed 5 bases at V and 6 bases at J, leaving 5 bases unmatched. The germline V gene encodes CDR1 SGHRS and CDR2 YFSETQ. CDR3 length: 14 amino acids. The CDR3 region has the DNA TGCGCCAGCAGTTCTAGCGGGGGGAGCGATACGCAGTATTTT. Its translation: CASSSSGGSDTQYF.

The chain combines TRBV19 with TRBJ2-1; 7 nucleotides match TRBD2. CDR3 size: 13 residues. CDR1 LNHDA and CDR2 SQIVND come from the germline V gene (reference sequence). Trimming removed 6 bases from V and 6 bases from J; junction bases left unmatched: 5. CDR3 amino acids: CASSSWGGNEQFF. CDR3 bases: TGTGCCAGTAGCTCATGGGGGGGCAATGAGCAGTTCTTC.

Note on this clone: This sequence is one base from a far larger clone and is likely a read error. This sequence joins TRBV13 and TRBJ2-1, with 11 bases aligning to TRBD2. V shed 5 bases, J shed 1 base, and the junction held 7 bases outside the gene matches. The CDR3 is 17 amino acids. Germline CDR1 reads PRHDT; CDR2 reads FYEKMQ (reference sequence). In DNA, the CDR3 is TGTGCCAGCAGCGAGACTAGCGGGACGGCATCCTACAATGAGCAGTTCTTC. This sequence encodes CASSETSGTASYNEQFF.

The chain is built from TRBV30 and TRBJ1-6; TRBD1 is a possible D gene (6 bases). The CDR3 has 17 amino acids. Germline CDR1 reads GTSNPN; CDR2 reads SVGIG (reference sequence). Trimming took off 0 bases at V and 7 bases at J, with 19 bases between the two ends. The CDR3 coding sequence is TGTGCCTGGAGTGTACGGCAGGGGCCGGCTCAGAATTCACCCCTCCACTTT. Translating it yields CAWSVRQGPAQNSPLHF. Together with reference TRBV30 and TRBJ1-6, the CDR3 gives the full variable domain: SQTIHQWPATLVQPVGSPLSLECTVEGTSNPNLYWYRQAAGRGLQLLFYSVGIGQISSEVPQNLSASRPQDRQFILSSKKLLLSDSGFYLCAWSVRQGPAQNSPLHFGNGTRLTVT.

The table lists this clone with a few counts. The chain links TRBV4-3 to TRBJ2-1; maybe TRBD1 (6 bases). The germline V gene encodes CDR1 LGHNA and CDR2 YSLEER. The CDR3 is 16 residues long. V lost 4 bases to trimming and J lost 6 bases, with 19 bases between them. This chain's CDR3 is CASSRTGQRGVNEQFF. CDR3 bases: TGCGCCAGCAGCCGTACAGGGCAGCGCGGAGTCAATGAGCAGTTCTTC.

The chain is built from TRBV4-3 and TRBJ2-5; tentatively, D is TRBD1 (6 bases). The length of the CDR3 is 15 residues. CDR1 and CDR2 (germline): LGHNA, YSLEER. The ends were cut back, 4 bases at V and 4 bases at J, with 16 bases in the middle. CDR3 protein: CASSLGEGQVETQYF. The CDR3, as DNA: TGCGCCAGCAGCCTCGGCGAGGGACAAGTAGAGACCCAGTACTTC.

CDR3 bases: TGTGCCAGCAGTCTAGGCGGGGGAACATACAATGAGCAGTTCTTC. Residues: CASSLGGGTYNEQFF. The chain joins TRBV7-9 to TRBJ2-1, with TRBD2 matching over 7 bases. There are 15 residues in the CDR3. CDR1 is SEHNR and CDR2 is FQNEAQ in the germline V gene (reference sequence). The V gene end was trimmed by 6 bases and the J gene end by 4 bases; junction bases not matched to a gene: 9.

The gene calls are TRBV6-5 and TRBJ2-3, with a possible D match to TRBD1 (6 bases). Germline V gene lookup returns CDR1 MNHEY and CDR2 SVGAGI. CDR3 length: 13 amino acids. Trimming cost V 10 bases and J 1 base, with 12 bases left between them. CDR3 nucleotides: TGTGCCACCCAGGGGCGGGGCACAGATACGCAGTATTTT. It translates to CATQGRGTDTQYF.

V and J are TRBV5-8 and TRBJ1-1; 8 bases agree with TRBD1. In germline, CDR1 is SGHTS, CDR2 YDEGEE. The CDR3 covers 13 residues. Trimming took 0 bases from V and 11 from J; bases not matched to a gene: 6. CDR3 sequence (DNA): TGTGCCAGCAGCTTGGCGCAGGGGGCCGGGGCTTTCTTT. Amino acid sequence: CASSLAQGAGAFF. The variable domain in full, with the rest retrieved from reference TRBV5-8 and TRBJ1-1, is EAGVTQSPTHLIKTRGQQATLRCSPISGHTSVYWYQQALGLGLQFLLWYDEGEERNRGNFPPRFSGRQFPNYSSELNVNALELEDSALYLCASSLAQGAGAFFGQGTRLTVV.

In this sample, this clone turned up a few times. The chain links TRBV27 to TRBJ1-2; D not certain. Germline V gene data show CDR1 as MNHEY and CDR2 as SMNVEV (reference sequence). This CDR3 contains 12 residues. The germline V and J ends were trimmed by 6 bases and 4 bases, with 9 bases remaining between them. The CDR3 nucleotides read TGTGCCAGCAGCCCCTCCGGCTATGGCTACACCTTC. This codes for CASSPSGYGYTF.

This clone came up once. J is TRBJ2-5 and V is TRBV29-1; 11 bases fit TRBD2. The CDR3 consists of 14 residues. V trimming: 2 bases; J trimming: 5 bases; junction bases outside the gene matches: 4. Germline CDR1 and CDR2: SQVTM and ANQGSEA. CDR3 sequence: CSVESPSGRETQYF. The CDR3 DNA is TGCAGCGTTGAATCCCCTAGCGGGAGGGAGACCCAGTACTTC.

The V gene is TRBV6-5, the J gene TRBJ1-1; D unclear. The CDR3 is 15 residues long. V was trimmed by 2 bases and J by 5 bases, leaving 15 bases between them. Germline CDR1 reads MNHEY; CDR2 reads SVGAGI. In nucleotides, the CDR3 is TGTGCCAGCAGTTACACTGATACCCCGTGGACTGAAGCTTTCTTT. Translating gives CASSYTDTPWTEAFF.